One and the same sample provided the 14 T cell receptor beta chains below, sequenced in a study of blood T cells in healthy people across ages. For the second PCR, which ran for about 7 to 11 cycles, a sample-barcoded 5' primer and a J-beta primer mix were used. TCRdb recomputed calls from the 5' RACE reads with MiXCR, one row per CDR3 protein. This sample carries some 640,000 distinct CDR3 sequences, about 28% of them seen once, and the ten largest clones take around 16%. Sequenced sample: blood. The receptors here all came from a woman over 75 in good health.

This clonotype was seen at least ten times. The chain employs TRBV5-1 and TRBJ2-1; 8 bases line up with TRBD2. J gave up 8 bases and V 4 bases, and 14 bases lay outside the gene matches. The CDR3 runs to 16 residues. Germline V gene lookup returns CDR1 SGHRS and CDR2 YFSETQ. This CDR3 reads CASSTRSAGGGDEQFF. CDR3 in DNA: TGCGCCAGCAGCACACGGTCTGCGGGGGGAGGGGATGAGCAGTTCTTC.

This clonotype was recorded at least ten times. V is TRBV9 and J is TRBJ2-6, with a possible D match to TRBD2 (6 bases). CDR1 and CDR2 (germline): SGDLS, YYNGEE. The CDR3 loop spans 14 amino acids. The V gene lost 7 bases and the J gene lost 0 bases, with 8 bases spanning the gap. The chain's CDR3 is CASGGSSGANVLTF. In nucleotides, the CDR3 is TGTGCCAGCGGGGGGAGCTCTGGGGCCAACGTCCTGACTTTC.

This clonotype has more than one count but fewer than ten. A much more abundant neighbour one base away suggests this may be a read error. The rearrangement uses TRBV20-1 and TRBJ2-7; the D gene is possibly TRBD2 (5 bases). With the DNA end fitting TRBJ2-5 better, the J assignment may be wrong. The CDR3 length is 14 residues. Germline CDR1 reads DFQATT; CDR2 reads SNEGSKA (reference sequence). The CDR3 coding sequence is TGCAGTGCTCCCGGGTCTGGAGGTTGGGAGACCCAGTACTTC. This encodes CSAPGSGGWETQYF.

Points on this clonotype: A read error may account for a junction end that differs from germline. The chain combines TRBV6-1 with TRBJ1-5, with D possibly matching TRBD1 (5 bases). The CDR3 loop spans 14 amino acids. CDR1 and CDR2 (germline): MNHNS, SASEGT. CDR3 nucleotide sequence: TGTACCAGCAGTTCCAGGGTGGTGGGTCAGCCCCAGCATTTT. Protein sequence: CTSSSRVVGQPQHF.

On this clonotype: A much larger clone is a single base away; this may be a read error. J is TRBJ1-1 and V is TRBV7-2, with TRBD1 matching over 8 bases. J was trimmed by 4 bases and V by 3 bases; bases with no gene match: 7. Germline V lookup: CDR1 SGHTA, CDR2 FQGNSA. CDR3 size: 15 residues. The CDR3 DNA follows: TGTGCCAGCAGCTTTTCGACAGGGGTCCGCACTGAAGCTTTCTTT. Translating it yields CASSFSTGVRTEAFF. The full variable domain, in which reference TRBV7-2 and TRBJ1-1 provide the parts outside the CDR3, is GAGVSQSPSNKVTEKGKDVELRCDPISGHTALYWYRQSLGQGLEFLIYFQGNSAPDKSGLPSDRFSAERTGGSVSTLTIQRTQQEDSAVYLCASSFSTGVRTEAFFGQGTRLTVV.

This clonotype has ten or more counts. This chain joins TRBV10-3 and TRBJ1-2, with TRBD1 identical over 9 bases. Germline CDR1 and CDR2: ENHRY and SYGVKD. V lost 2 bases to trimming and J lost 8 bases; unmatched junction nucleotides: 9. The CDR3 is made up of 15 amino acids. The CDR3 reads CAISETGTGFEGYTF. The CDR3 region has the DNA TGTGCCATCAGTGAGACCGGGACAGGGTTTGAGGGCTACACCTTC.

This clonotype was picked up many times. V gene TRBV5-1 combines with J gene TRBJ1-2; D unresolved. V lost 0 bases and J lost 1, with 4 bases in between. This CDR3 has 13 amino acids. The germline V gene has CDR1 SGHRS and CDR2 YFSETQ. This chain's CDR3 is CASSLGHNYGYTF. The CDR3 nucleotides are TGCGCCAGCAGCTTGGGCCATAACTATGGCTACACCTTC.

The rearrangement uses TRBV20-1 and TRBJ2-1; 12 bases are shared with TRBD2. The germline V gene has CDR1 DFQATT and CDR2 SNEGSKA (reference sequence). V dropped 3 bases and J dropped 0; count of bases not matched to a gene: 6. The length of the CDR3 is 17 residues. CDR3 in DNA: TGCAGTGCTAGGCCCGGACTAGCGGGGAGCTCCTACAATGAGCAGTTCTTC. Its translation: CSARPGLAGSSYNEQFF.

As regards this clonotype: This may stem from a read error, because a much larger clone lies one nucleotide away. The conserved phenylalanine or tryptophan is not found at the CDR3 terminus, so this likely reflects a read error. V is TRBV6-1 and J is TRBJ1-2; D remains unclear. This CDR3 spans 13 amino acids. With 3 bases removed from V and 6 bases from J, the gap between germline ends came to 11 bases. CDR1 is MNHNS, CDR2 SASEGT, per germline. The CDR3 is CASSDPLVNGYTL. The DNA for the CDR3 is TGTGCCAGCAGTGACCCCTTGGTGAATGGCTACACCCTC.

The chain has TRBV6-1 and TRBJ1-5, with unresolved D. With 8 bases removed from V and 6 bases from J, the gap between germline ends came to 20 bases. The CDR3 covers 15 residues. Germline CDR1 and CDR2: MNHNS and SASEGT. The DNA of the CDR3 is TGTGCCAGCGCCAGGTCACACACCTTGGGTCAGCCCCAGCATTTT. Protein: CASARSHTLGQPQHF.

The J gene is TRBJ2-7, the V gene TRBV10-3; TRBD2 aligns across 10 bases. V gave up 4 bases and J gave up 5 bases; unmatched junction bases: 8. The CDR3 extends over 15 amino acids. Germline CDR1 is ENHRY and CDR2 is SYGVKD. CDR3 DNA sequence: TGTGCCATCAGTGGGAGCGGGAGGGAGCGGAACGAGCAGTACTTC. This translates into CAISGSGRERNEQYF.

This chain connects TRBV29-1 to TRBJ2-2; D is possibly TRBD1 (6 bases). This CDR3 has 12 amino acids. V shed 6 bases and J shed 5 bases, with 10 bases lying between them. Germline V gene lookup returns CDR1 SQVTM and CDR2 ANQGSEA. CDR3 loop: CSVPRGTGELFF. CDR3 bases: TGCAGCGTCCCCAGGGGTACCGGGGAGCTGTTTTTT.

This clonotype was detected ten times or more. The genes are TRBV28 and TRBJ2-7; 9 bases are shared with TRBD1. There are 12 residues in the CDR3. Trimming at V came to 8 bases and at J to 6 bases, leaving 5 bases not matched to a gene. Germline values: CDR1 MDHEN, CDR2 SYDVKM. DNA for the CDR3: TGTGCCAGCCGTGGACAGGGGACCGAGCAGTACTTC. It translates to CASRGQGTEQYF.

This chain connects TRBV18 to TRBJ1-2; unclear D gene. Germline V gives CDR1 KGHSH, CDR2 LQKENI. V shed 2 bases and J shed 0 bases, with 7 bases lying between them. The CDR3 runs to 14 residues. The CDR3 is CASSPNGANYGYTF. Here the CDR3 DNA reads TGTGCCAGCTCACCAAACGGAGCTAACTATGGCTACACCTTC.